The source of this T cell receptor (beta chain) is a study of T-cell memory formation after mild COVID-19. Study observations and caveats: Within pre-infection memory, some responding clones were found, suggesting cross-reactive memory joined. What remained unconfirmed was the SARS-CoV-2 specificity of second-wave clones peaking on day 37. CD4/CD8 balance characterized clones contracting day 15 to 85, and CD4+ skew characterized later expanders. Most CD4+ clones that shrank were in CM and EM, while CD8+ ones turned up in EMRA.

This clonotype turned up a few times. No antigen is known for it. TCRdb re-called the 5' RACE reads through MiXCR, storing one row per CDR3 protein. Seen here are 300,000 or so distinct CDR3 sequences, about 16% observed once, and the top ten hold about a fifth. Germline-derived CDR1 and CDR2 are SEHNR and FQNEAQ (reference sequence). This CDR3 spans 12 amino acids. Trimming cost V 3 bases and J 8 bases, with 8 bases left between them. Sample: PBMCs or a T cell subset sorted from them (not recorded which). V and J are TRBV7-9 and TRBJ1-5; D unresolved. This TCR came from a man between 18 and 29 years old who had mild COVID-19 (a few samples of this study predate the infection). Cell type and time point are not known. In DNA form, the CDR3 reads TGTGCCAGCAGCTTTGGGCCGGAGCCCCAGCATTTT. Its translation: CASSFGPEPQHF.